This TCR beta chain was profiled in a study of glioma-infiltrating T cells (dated by TCRdb to between 2015 and 2016). Concerning the study at large: The study sequenced TCR alpha- and beta-chain repertoires from glioma tissue, from non-neoplastic brain tissue and from matched peripheral blood mononuclear cells. To gauge divergence between tissue and blood T-cell populations, every tissue-infiltrating repertoire was compared against the peripheral blood repertoire from the same patient. Three low-grade glioma patients, several primary glioblastoma patients and three non-glioma patients contributing non-neoplastic brain tissue were included in the paired cohort. Study-level results and caveats: Tissue and blood shared very few CDR3 sequences, a result attributed to high CDR3 diversity and limited sampling. The group comparisons were based on small numbers of patients: three non-neoplastic, three low-grade glioma and several glioblastoma patients. In non-neoplastic patients, VJ-independent divergence between tissue and blood fell below expectation, whereas in all gliomas, and especially in low-grade gliomas, the divergence rose above expectation.

By sample share, this clonotype is medium-sized (0.01 to 0.1%). Its antigen remains unidentified. Base qualities are not provided; no much larger clone lies one nucleotide away. The germline V gene supplies CDR1 SQVTM and CDR2 ANQGSEA. The V and J ends are trimmed by 7 bases and 1 base, leaving 13 bases between them. CDR3 length: 13 amino acids, cysteine to phenylalanine. Just the 39-base CDR3 DNA is kept, in frame starting at base 1. The iRepertoire nested amplicon-rescue multiplex PCR (arm-PCR) platform was used to amplify TCR alpha and beta CDR3 regions from RNA. The input for one-step reverse transcription and amplification was roughly 100-450 ng of either tissue mRNA or PBMC total RNA. After bead purification, a secondary multiplex PCR added Illumina adapters, and libraries were gel-purified between 200 and 400 bp. Internal 6-nucleotide barcodes were carried by the libraries and were used for demultiplexing. Sequencing of libraries was performed on an Illumina MiSeq with 2x220 or 2x250 nucleotide paired-end reads. The authors' analysis ran thus. Paired reads were merged using FLASH 1.2.11 and aligned with BWA-MEM to the GRCh37 human genome, and TRA and TRB reads were then extracted. V and J assignment used an IMGT-derived reference of cassette sequences and CDR3 motifs that included pseudogenes. Reads were translated in three frames, and productive CDR3s were defined as those with a C...FGXG motif and no stop codons. Unique combinations of V-J cassette pair and CDR3 amino acid sequence were defined as clonotypes. Reads were filtered by Hamming distance, thresholded by each sample's sequence error rate in mapped regions. Using fastp trimming at Q25 and MiXCR clonotype assembly, TCRdb reanalyzed the public sequencing data and kept in-frame beta chains. Rows matching on CDR3 protein sequence are summarized as one entry with the most common DNA and genes. TCRdb's processing, not the authors' own work, is the source of the V and J calls. The sample table holds 9,500 to 12,000 distinct CDR3 sequences, of which around three fifths were seen once. Of the sample, less than 25% falls within the top ten clones.

The sample consisted of glioma tissue, nonneoplastic brain tissue, or PBMCs (not recorded which). The source is a human donor with low-grade glioma or glioblastoma, undergoing nonglioma brain surgery, or in good health (not recorded which). The chain couples TRBV29-1 to TRBJ1-1, with no reliable assignment of the D segment. For the CDR3, the sequence is CSGAWTGNTEAFF. The sequenced DNA is TGCAGCGGGGCCTGGACGGGGAACACTGAAGCTTTCTTT.